The TCR beta chain under discussion was sequenced for a study of blood T cell repertoires in COVID-19. V was pared by 5 bases and J by 2 bases, with 8 bases of the junction left unmatched. The CDR3 runs to 15 residues. Germline V gene lookup returns CDR1 SGHTA and CDR2 FQGNSA. Here immunoSEQ multiplex PCR was the method, and the copy in TCRdb shows in-frame clones only, minus some. Of a few hundred thousand clones listed, around four fifths are singletons. The chain uses TRBV7-2 and TRBJ2-7, with TRBD2 matching 8 bases. This sequence originates from a woman in her forties or fifties with active or convalescent COVID-19. The sample was peripheral blood. CDR3 DNA sequence: TGTGCCAGCAGCGCCCGAGGACTAGCAACCTACGAGCAGTACTTC. It translates to CASSARGLATYEQYF.